One and the same sample provided the 10 T cell receptor beta chains below, sequenced in a study of T-cell memory formation after mild COVID-19. TCRdb used MiXCR to reprocess the 5' RACE reads, holding one entry per CDR3 protein. The data contain approximately 250,000 distinct CDR3 sequences, 15% to 20% of them seen just once; the ten biggest clones take up more than 20%. Input material: PBMCs or a T cell subset sorted from them (not recorded which). The receptors were sampled from a man between 18 and 29 years old who had mild COVID-19 (a few samples of this study predate the infection). Cell type and time point are not known.

The J gene is TRBJ1-2, the V gene TRBV6-1, with D possibly matching TRBD1 (5 bases). The germline gives CDR1 MNHNS, CDR2 SASEGT. This CDR3 is 14 amino acids long. V dropped 7 bases and J dropped 4 bases, with 16 bases sitting between them. Here the CDR3 reads CASKSGFSTYGYTF. CDR3 in DNA: TGTGCCAGCAAGTCAGGGTTTAGCACCTATGGCTACACCTTC.

This clonotype was observed at least ten times. The chain links TRBV20-1 to TRBJ2-7, with 9 bases aligning to TRBD1. V was pared by 6 bases and J by 2 bases, with 2 bases of the junction left unmatched. The CDR3 is 12 residues long. Germline-derived CDR1 and CDR2 are DFQATT and SNEGSKA (reference sequence). The CDR3 coding sequence is TGCAGTGCGGGACAGGGCACCTACGAGCAGTACTTC. Its translation: CSAGQGTYEQYF.

The V and J genes are TRBV5-6 and TRBJ2-2; 7 nucleotides line up with TRBD1. The germline V gene has CDR1 SGHDT and CDR2 YYEEEE. J was trimmed by 5 bases and V by 3 bases; bases with no gene match: 10. The CDR3 length is 16 residues. The CDR3 bases are TGTGCCAGCAGCTACCTAAACAGGGGACGGACCGGGGAGCTGTTTTTT. It is translated as CASSYLNRGRTGELFF.

The rearrangement joins TRBV7-8 to TRBJ1-6; D perhaps matches TRBD1 (5 bases). CDR1 is SGHVS, CDR2 FQNEAQ, per germline. The CDR3 sequence is 15 residues long. V lost 3 bases and J 8 bases, leaving 14 bases between the germline ends. In DNA form, the CDR3 reads TGTGCCAGCAGCTTTACGGGACCGGGGGATTCACCCCTCCACTTT. Protein sequence: CASSFTGPGDSPLHF.

This clonotype was seen only a few times. This chain connects TRBV6-5 to TRBJ2-7; perhaps TRBD2 as D (7 bases). The CDR3 has 14 residues. Germline V CDR1 and CDR2: MNHEY, SVGAGI. V was clipped by 5 bases and J by 4 bases, with 15 bases between them. CDR3 residues: CASSPWGGLYEQYF. The CDR3 DNA reads as TGTGCCAGCAGTCCATGGGGGGGGCTTTACGAGCAGTACTTC.

This chain joins TRBV19 and TRBJ2-3, with TRBD2 identical over 7 bases. V trimming: 6 bases; J trimming: 6 bases; junction bases outside the gene matches: 12. The CDR3 spans 15 residues. Germline CDR1 reads LNHDA; CDR2 reads SQIVND (reference sequence). CDR3 region: CASSQAGPPWDTQYF. DNA for the CDR3: TGTGCCAGTAGCCAAGCGGGGCCTCCTTGGGATACGCAGTATTTT.

The chain employs TRBV25-1 and TRBJ1-2; D may be TRBD1 (5 bases). V shed 0 bases and J shed 4 bases, with 15 bases lying between them. The CDR3 runs 16 residues. CDR1 is MGHDK and CDR2 is SYGVNS in the germline V gene. This CDR3 reads CASSEYTGGSLYGYTF. CDR3 in DNA: TGTGCCAGCAGTGAATATACAGGAGGGTCGCTCTATGGCTACACCTTC.

This clonotype was seen only a few times. The V gene is TRBV7-2, the J gene TRBJ1-3; D unclear. Looked up from germline, CDR1 is SGHTA and CDR2 is FQGNSA. The ends were cut back, 2 bases at V and 4 bases at J, with 6 bases in the middle. The CDR3 is 13 amino acids. The CDR3 is CASSLYRGNTIYF. The CDR3, as DNA: TGTGCCAGCAGCTTATATCGGGGAAACACCATATATTTT.

The chain carries TRBV12-3 or TRBV12-4 and TRBJ1-1; the D gene is possibly TRBD1 (5 bases). The ends were cut back, 5 bases at V and 0 bases at J, with 10 bases in the middle. CDR3 length equals 14 residues. The CDR3 coding sequence is TGTGCCAGCAGTCTGACAGTATTGAACACTGAAGCTTTCTTT. Encoded protein: CASSLTVLNTEAFF.

This clonotype was seen more than once but under ten times. The chain combines TRBV4-2 with TRBJ1-2; TRBD1 matches 7 bases. CDR1 is LGHNA, CDR2 YNFKEQ, per germline. The CDR3 has 17 amino acids. Trimming took 0 bases from V and 4 from J; bases not matched to a gene: 11. The CDR3 loop reads CASSQDSGQATLYGYTF. For the CDR3, the DNA is TGTGCCAGCAGCCAAGACTCTGGACAGGCAACTCTCTATGGCTACACCTTC.